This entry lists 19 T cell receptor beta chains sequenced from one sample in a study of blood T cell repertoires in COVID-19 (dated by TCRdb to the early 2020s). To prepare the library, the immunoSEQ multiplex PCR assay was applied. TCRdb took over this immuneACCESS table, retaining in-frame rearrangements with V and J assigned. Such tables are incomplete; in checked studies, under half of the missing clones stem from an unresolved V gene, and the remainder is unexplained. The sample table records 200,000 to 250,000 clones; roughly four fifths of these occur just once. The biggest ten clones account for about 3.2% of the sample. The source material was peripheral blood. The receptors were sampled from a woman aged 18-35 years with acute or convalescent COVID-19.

DNA of the CDR3: TGTGCCAGCACTGGAGCTAACTATGGCTACACCTTC. It yields the protein CASTGANYGYTF. V usage is TRBV6-6 and J usage is TRBJ1-2; D remains ambiguous. The CDR3 sequence is 12 residues long. V lost 7 bases to trimming and J lost 0 bases, with 6 bases between them. Per germline, CDR1 MNHNY and CDR2 SVGAGI (reference sequence).

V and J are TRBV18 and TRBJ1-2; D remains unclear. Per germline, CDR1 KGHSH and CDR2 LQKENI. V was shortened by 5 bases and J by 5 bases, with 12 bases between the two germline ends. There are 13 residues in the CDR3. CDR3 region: CASSSTSGYGYTF. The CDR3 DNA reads TGTGCCAGCTCATCAACTTCAGGATATGGCTACACCTTC.

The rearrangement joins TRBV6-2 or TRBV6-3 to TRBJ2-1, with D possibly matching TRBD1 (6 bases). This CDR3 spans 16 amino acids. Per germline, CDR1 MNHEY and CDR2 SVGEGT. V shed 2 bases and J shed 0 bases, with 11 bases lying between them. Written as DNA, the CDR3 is TGTGCCAGCAGTTACGGGACATTGAGCTCCTACAATGAGCAGTTCTTC. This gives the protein CASSYGTLSSYNEQFF.

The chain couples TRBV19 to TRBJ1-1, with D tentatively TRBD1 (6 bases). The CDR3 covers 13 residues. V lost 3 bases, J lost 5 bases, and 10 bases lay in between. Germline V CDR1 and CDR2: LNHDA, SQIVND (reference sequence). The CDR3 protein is CASSIGTRTEAFF. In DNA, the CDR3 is TGTGCCAGTAGTATCGGGACACGGACTGAAGCTTTCTTT.

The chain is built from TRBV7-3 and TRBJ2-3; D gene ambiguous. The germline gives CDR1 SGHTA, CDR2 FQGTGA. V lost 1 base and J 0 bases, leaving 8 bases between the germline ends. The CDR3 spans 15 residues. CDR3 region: CASSLIPRSTDTQYF. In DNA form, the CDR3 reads TGTGCCAGCAGCTTAATACCGAGAAGCACAGATACGCAGTATTTT.

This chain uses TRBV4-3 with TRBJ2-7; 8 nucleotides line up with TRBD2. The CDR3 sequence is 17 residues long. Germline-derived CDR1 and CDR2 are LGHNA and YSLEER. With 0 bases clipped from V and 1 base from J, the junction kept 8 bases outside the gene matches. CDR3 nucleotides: TGCGCCAGCAGCCAAGATACCCGCGGGAGGACGTCCTACGAGCAGTACTTC. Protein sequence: CASSQDTRGRTSYEQYF.

CDR3 nucleotide sequence: TGTGCCAGCAGTCCACAGGCGGGAGCTCGAGAGACCCAGTACTTC. This sequence encodes CASSPQAGARETQYF. This chain connects TRBV6-2 or TRBV6-3 to TRBJ2-5; TRBD2 agrees at 7 bases. With V trimmed by 5 bases and J by 4 bases, 10 bases remained unmatched. The CDR3 runs to 15 residues. Germline V gene sequence: CDR1 MNHEY, CDR2 SVGEGT.

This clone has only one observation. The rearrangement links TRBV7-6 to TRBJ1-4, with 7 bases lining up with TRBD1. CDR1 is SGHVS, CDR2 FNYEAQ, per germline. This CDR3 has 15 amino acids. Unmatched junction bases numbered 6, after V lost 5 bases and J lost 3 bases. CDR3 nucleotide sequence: TGTGCCAGCAGCGAAATGACAGGGTCTAATGAAAAACTGTTTTTT. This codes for CASSEMTGSNEKLFF.

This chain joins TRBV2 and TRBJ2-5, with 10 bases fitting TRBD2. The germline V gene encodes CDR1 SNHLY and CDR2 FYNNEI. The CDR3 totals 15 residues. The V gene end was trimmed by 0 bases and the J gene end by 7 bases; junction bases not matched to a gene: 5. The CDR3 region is CASSEAPGLALTQYF. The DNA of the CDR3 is TGTGCCAGCAGTGAAGCTCCGGGACTAGCGTTGACCCAGTACTTC.

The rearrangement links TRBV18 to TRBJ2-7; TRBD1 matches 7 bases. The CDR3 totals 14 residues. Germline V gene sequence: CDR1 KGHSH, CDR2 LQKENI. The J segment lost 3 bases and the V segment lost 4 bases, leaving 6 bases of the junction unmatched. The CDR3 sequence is CASSRSGQNYEQYF. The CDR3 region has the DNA TGTGCCAGCTCACGGTCGGGACAGAACTACGAGCAGTACTTC. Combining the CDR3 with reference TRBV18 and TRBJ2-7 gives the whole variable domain NAGVMQNPRHLVRRRGQEARLRCSPMKGHSHVYWYRQLPEEGLKFMVYLQKENIIDESGMPKERFSAEFPKEGPSILRIQQVVRGDSAAYFCASSRSGQNYEQYFGPGTRLTVT.

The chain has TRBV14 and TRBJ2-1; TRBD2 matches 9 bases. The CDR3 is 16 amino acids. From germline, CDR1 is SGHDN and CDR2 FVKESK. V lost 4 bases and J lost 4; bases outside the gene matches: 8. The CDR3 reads CASSPVAGAGYNEQFF. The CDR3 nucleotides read TGTGCCAGCAGCCCCGTAGCGGGAGCAGGGTACAATGAGCAGTTCTTC.

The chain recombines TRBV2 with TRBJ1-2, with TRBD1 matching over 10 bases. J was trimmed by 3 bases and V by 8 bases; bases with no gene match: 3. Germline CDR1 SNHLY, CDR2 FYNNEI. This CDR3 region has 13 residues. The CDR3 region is CASRGQGDYGYTF. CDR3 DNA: TGTGCCAGCCGTGGACAGGGGGACTATGGCTACACCTTC.

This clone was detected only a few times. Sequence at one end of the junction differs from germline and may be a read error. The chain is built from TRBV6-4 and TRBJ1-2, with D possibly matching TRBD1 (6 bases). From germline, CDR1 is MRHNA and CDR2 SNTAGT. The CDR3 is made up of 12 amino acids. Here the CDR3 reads CASRSQGRGNFF. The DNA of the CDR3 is TGTGCCAGCAGGTCACAGGGTAGAGGGAATTTCTTC.

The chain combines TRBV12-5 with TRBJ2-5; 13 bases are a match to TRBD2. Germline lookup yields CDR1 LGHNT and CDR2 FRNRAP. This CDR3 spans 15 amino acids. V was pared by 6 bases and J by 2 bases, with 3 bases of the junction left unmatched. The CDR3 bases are TGTGCTAGTGGGGGACTAGCGGGGCGACAAGAGACCCAGTACTTC. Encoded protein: CASGGLAGRQETQYF. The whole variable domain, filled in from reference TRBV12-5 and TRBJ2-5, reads DARVTQTPRHKVTEMGQEVTMRCQPILGHNTVFWYRQTMMQGLELLAYFRNRAPLDDSGMPKDRFSAEMPDATLATLKIQPSEPRDSAVYFCASGGLAGRQETQYFGPGTRLLVL.

The CDR3 here is CSDRGQGGYTF. In DNA form, the CDR3 reads TGCAGCGACAGGGGGCAAGGTGGCTACACCTTC. V usage is TRBV29-1 and J usage is TRBJ1-2; 9 bases match TRBD1. V was clipped by 7 bases and J by 7 bases; unmatched bases: 4. Germline CDR1 and CDR2: SQVTM and ANQGSEA. The CDR3 length is 11 residues.

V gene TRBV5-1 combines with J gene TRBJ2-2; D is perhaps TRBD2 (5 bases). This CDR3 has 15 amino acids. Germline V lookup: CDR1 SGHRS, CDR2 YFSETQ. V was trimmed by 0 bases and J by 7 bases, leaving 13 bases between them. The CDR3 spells CASSLVGSQVGELFF. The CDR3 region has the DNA TGCGCCAGCAGCTTGGTGGGGAGTCAAGTCGGGGAGCTGTTTTTT.

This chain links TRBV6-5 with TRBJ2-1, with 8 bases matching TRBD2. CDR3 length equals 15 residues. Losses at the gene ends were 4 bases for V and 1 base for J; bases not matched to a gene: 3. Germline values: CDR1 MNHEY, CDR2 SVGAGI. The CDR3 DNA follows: TGTGCCAGCAGTTTAGCGGGATATTCCTACAATGAGCAGTTCTTC. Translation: CASSLAGYSYNEQFF.

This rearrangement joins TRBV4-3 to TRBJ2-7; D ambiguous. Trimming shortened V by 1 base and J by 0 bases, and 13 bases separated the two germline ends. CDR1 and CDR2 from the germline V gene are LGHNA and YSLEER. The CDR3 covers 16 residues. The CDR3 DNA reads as TGCGCCAGCAGCCAAGGGTCCCTAACGCCCTCCTACGAGCAGTACTTC. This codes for CASSQGSLTPSYEQYF.

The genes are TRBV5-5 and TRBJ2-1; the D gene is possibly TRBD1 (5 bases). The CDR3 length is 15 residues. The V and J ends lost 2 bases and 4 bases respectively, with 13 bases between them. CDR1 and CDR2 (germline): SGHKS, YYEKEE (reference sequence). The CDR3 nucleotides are TGTGCCAGCAGCTTCTCAGACAGTCCGTACAATGAGCAGTTCTTC. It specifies CASSFSDSPYNEQFF.